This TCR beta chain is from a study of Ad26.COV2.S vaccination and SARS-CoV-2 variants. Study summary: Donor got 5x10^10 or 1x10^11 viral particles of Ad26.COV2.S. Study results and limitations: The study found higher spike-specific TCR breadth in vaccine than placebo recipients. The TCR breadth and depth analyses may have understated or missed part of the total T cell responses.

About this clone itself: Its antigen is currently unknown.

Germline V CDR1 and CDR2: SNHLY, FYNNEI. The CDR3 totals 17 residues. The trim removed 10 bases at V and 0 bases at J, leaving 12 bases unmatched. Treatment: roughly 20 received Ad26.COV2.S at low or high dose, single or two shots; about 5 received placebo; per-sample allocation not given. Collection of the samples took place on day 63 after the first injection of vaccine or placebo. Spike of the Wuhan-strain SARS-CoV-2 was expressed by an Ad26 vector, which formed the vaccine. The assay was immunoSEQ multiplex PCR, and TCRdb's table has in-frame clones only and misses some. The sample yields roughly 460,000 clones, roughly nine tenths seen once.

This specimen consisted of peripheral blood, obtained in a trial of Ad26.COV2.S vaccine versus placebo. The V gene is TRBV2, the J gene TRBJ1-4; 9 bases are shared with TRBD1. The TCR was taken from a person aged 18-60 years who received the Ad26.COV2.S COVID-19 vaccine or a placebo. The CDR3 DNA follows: TGTGCCACTTACAGGGGGCGCAGGGTAACAACTAATGAAAAACTGTTTTTT. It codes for CATYRGRRVTTNEKLFF.